This TCR beta chain appears in the sequencing data of a study of T cells after yellow fever vaccination (dated by TCRdb to between 2018 and 2021). Turning to the overall study: The SMART-Seq v4 Ultra Low Input RNA kit was used to prepare libraries from fractions with low cell numbers. Blood samples were taken at several timepoints before and after primary and secondary immunization, and bulk PBMC replicates and cell subsets were isolated. To track T-cell clones before and after primary and booster YFV17D yellow fever vaccination, bulk TCR alpha and beta repertoires were sequenced longitudinally. Two healthy male donors, one aged 18 to 30 and one aged 30 to 40 years, made up the cohort. General conclusions and limits of the study: A small fraction of clonotypes showed up in both the CD4 and CD8 compartments, probably as a result of convergent recombination. After the booster, most clones that had expanded after primary vaccination were detected again (nearly 97% of CD4 and 88% of CD8), suggesting broad maintenance of memory. Compared with the primary T-cell response, the secondary T-cell response was weaker but faster, peaking on day 5 rather than day 15. Because abundant contaminating clonotypes from the bulk population could be contained in FACS-sorted repertoires, computational filtering was required. Because only a couple of donors were included in the study, the extent to which the findings can be generalized is limited.

As for this clonotype: Which antigen it targets is not known. Base-call qualities are not available, and no considerably larger clone is one nucleotide away.

The treatment or condition label, as the study defines it: live attenuated yellow fever vaccine strain. At each blood-draw timepoint, two biological replicates of bulk PBMCs were collected. PBMCs were isolated from peripheral blood using a standard Ficoll-Paque protocol. TriZol was used to extract RNA from bulk PBMCs, CD4 and CD8 fractions, and dextramer-positive and dextramer-negative fractions. The V end loses 5 bases and the J end loses 1 base, and a stretch of 13 bases separates them. Measured from the cysteine to the phenylalanine, the CDR3 is 14 residues long. The entry retains the CDR3 DNA only, 42 bases that are in frame from base 1. Via the germline V gene (reference sequence), CDR1 is DFQATT and CDR2 SNEGSKA. TCR cDNA was synthesized by 5'RACE template switching, through which a universal primer site and unique molecular identifiers were introduced. cDNA synthesis was primed from both the TCR alpha and TCR beta constant segments. Two PCR steps were used to amplify libraries, with sample barcodes and sequencing adapters being added in the second step. Sequencing of libraries was done on Illumina HiSeq 2500 (2x100 bp) or NovaSeq (2x150 bp). Concerning the study's data processing: Reads were demultiplexed and collapsed into UMI consensus sequences with MIGEC, and V(D)J alignment was performed with MiXCR. Vaccine-responding clonotypes were defined with edgeR using replicate PBMC samples, requiring FDR below 0.01 and a log2 fold change above 5 up to day 15. Bulk clonotypes were assigned CD4 or CD8 identity according to which sequenced CD4 or CD8 repertoire held them at higher abundance. Using fastp trimming at Q25 and MiXCR clonotype assembly, TCRdb reanalyzed the public sequencing data and kept in-frame beta chains. Rows are combined by CDR3 protein, so each entry shows the most common genes and DNA. Here the V and J calls rest on TCRdb's processing, not on the authors' analysis. Recorded for this sample are hundreds of thousands of distinct CDR3 sequences; 9% to 15% of them occurred a single time. More than 13% of the sample goes to the ten largest clones.

The chain couples TRBV20-1 to TRBJ2-3; the D gene is perhaps TRBD1, on 5 matching bases. The clonotype originates from a man aged 30 to 45 who received the YFV17D yellow fever vaccine. The sample in question was PBMCs, obtained on the day of the yellow fever booster vaccination. The sequence in DNA is TGCAGTGCTTGGGCAGGGCGCGGCACAGATACGCAGTATTTT. Translated, it reads CSAWAGRGTDTQYF.